This TCR beta chain was found in a study of shared T cell receptors in the human thymus. Using immunoSEQ multiplex PCR, the repertoire was profiled, and TCRdb retains in-frame clones only, with some absent. The top ten clones hold approximately 0.01% of a sample with 700,000 to 750,000 clones, approximately 85% of them seen once. The CDR3 extends over 13 amino acids. CDR1 is SEHNR and CDR2 is FQNEAQ in the germline V gene (reference sequence). Trimming removed 3 bases from V and 6 bases from J, with 11 bases in between. The same data also went into a second study, on human thymus T cells. From that study: Highly overlapping thymic repertoires among unrelated individuals were reported in related research.

Sequencing input: thymocytes. The V call is TRBV7-9, the J call TRBJ1-1; D perhaps matches TRBD1 (6 bases). This clonotype originated in a girl under three years old with a congenital heart defect. The CDR3 protein is CASSLSDRSEAFF. DNA for the CDR3: TGTGCCAGCAGCTTGTCAGACAGGTCTGAAGCTTTCTTT.